This entry describes one T cell receptor beta chain. This specimen comes from a study of tumor T cells in aggressive B-cell lymphoma. TCRdb's table, derived via immunoSEQ multiplex PCR, lists solely in-frame clones and lacks some. Of about 5,600 clones listed, approximately 80% are singletons. The germline V gene has CDR1 SGHTA and CDR2 FQGNSA. Germline trimming cut 3 bases from V and 7 bases from J; bases unmatched to any gene: 7. The CDR3 totals 15 residues. V is TRBV7-2 and J is TRBJ2-5, with 11 bases aligning to TRBD2. The source material was tumor tissue. This receptor was identified in an adult with diffuse large B cell lymphoma. CDR3 protein: CASSFLAGGMMTQYF. In DNA form, the CDR3 reads TGTGCCAGCAGCTTTCTAGCGGGAGGAATGATGACCCAGTACTTC.